This T cell receptor (beta chain) originates from a study of OX40 agonist ivuxolimab in advanced cancers. Study overall: While on treatment, patients had intravenous ivuxolimab at 0.01 to 10 mg/kg every 2 weeks. General observations from the study: Some nonresponders additionally presented with little normalized T-cell clonal expansion. Compared with others, partial responders at 0.1-3.0 mg/kg displayed clonal expansion among the lowest.

Germline CDR1 reads MNHEY; CDR2 reads SMNVEV (reference sequence). Trimming removed 7 bases from V and 7 bases from J, with 16 bases in between. CDR3 length: 14 residues. Using immunoSEQ multiplex PCR, the repertoire was profiled, and TCRdb retains in-frame clones only, with some absent. The sample has tens of thousands of clones; 84% are singletons. Systemic immunosuppression or a history of autoimmune disease excluded patients. On this clone: Its target is not known.

This chain connects TRBV27 to TRBJ1-4; maybe TRBD1 (5 bases). Sequenced here: CD4+ or CD8+ T cells sorted from blood, sampled in a trial of the OX40 agonist ivuxolimab. This receptor was taken from an adult with an advanced solid tumor such as melanoma, head and neck, liver or kidney cancer. The CDR3 region is CASKTGASGEKLFF. CDR3 bases: TGTGCCAGCAAGACCGGGGCATCTGGTGAAAAACTGTTTTTT.